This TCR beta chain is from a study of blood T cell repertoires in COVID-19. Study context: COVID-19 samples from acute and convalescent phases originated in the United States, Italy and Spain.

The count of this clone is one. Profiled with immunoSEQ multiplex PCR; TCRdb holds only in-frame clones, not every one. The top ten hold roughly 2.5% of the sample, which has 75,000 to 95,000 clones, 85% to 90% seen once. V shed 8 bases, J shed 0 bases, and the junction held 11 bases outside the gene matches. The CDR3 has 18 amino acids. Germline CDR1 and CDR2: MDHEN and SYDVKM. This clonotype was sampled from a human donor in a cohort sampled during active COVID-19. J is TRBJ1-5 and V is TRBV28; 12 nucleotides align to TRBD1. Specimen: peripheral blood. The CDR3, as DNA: TGTGCCAGCGGGGCCGGGACAGGGGGCCTCTATAGCAATCAGCCCCAGCATTTT. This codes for CASGAGTGGLYSNQPQHF.